This T cell receptor beta chain was found in a study of cytomegalovirus exposure and HLA in healthy donors. Study at large: Prior work identified 117 million unique TCR beta sequences in around 170 million T cells. Study findings and constraints: Earlier analysis yielded a pattern in which most TCR beta V segments were productive about 90% or about 30% of the time. Later on, an analysis showed TCR association rates differing by HLA locus, with DRB1 the most and HLA-C the fewest.

The CDR3 runs 13 residues. Germline lookup yields CDR1 MNHNY and CDR2 SVGAGI (reference sequence). The V end was cut by 2 bases, the J end by 4 bases, with 8 bases between. This clone was recorded a few times. Its antigen is undetermined. Amplification used 60 Vbeta primers and 13 Jbeta primers. Using immunoSEQ multiplex PCR, the repertoire was profiled, and TCRdb retains in-frame clones only, with some absent. The top ten hold approximately 2.6% of the sample, which has approximately 140,000 clones, around 72% seen once. Healthy bone marrow donors made up the cohort. This chain links TRBV6-6 with TRBJ1-1; possibly TRBD1 for D (6 bases). The source is a human donor in good health. Sequencing was carried out using PBMCs. CDR3 in amino acids: CASSYTGTTEAFF. In DNA form, the CDR3 reads TGTGCCAGCAGTTACACAGGGACCACTGAAGCTTTCTTT.